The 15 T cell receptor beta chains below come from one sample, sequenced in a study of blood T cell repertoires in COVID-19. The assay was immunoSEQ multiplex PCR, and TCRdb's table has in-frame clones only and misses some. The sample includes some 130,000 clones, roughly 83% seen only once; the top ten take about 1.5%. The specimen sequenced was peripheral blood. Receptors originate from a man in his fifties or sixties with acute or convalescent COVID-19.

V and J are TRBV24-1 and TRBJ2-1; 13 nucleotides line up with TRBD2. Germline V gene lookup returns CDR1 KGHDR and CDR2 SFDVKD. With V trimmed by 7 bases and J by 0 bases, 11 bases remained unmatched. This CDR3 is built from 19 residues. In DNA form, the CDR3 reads TGTGCCACCAGCCCACGACTAGCGGGGGGCCCAAGCTCCTACAATGAGCAGTTCTTC. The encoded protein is CATSPRLAGGPSSYNEQFF.

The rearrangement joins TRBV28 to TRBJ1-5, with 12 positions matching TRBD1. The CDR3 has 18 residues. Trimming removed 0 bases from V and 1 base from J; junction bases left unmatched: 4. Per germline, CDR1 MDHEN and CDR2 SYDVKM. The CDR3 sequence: CASSLWGTGGESNQPQHF. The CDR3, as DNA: TGTGCCAGCAGTTTATGGGGGACAGGGGGCGAAAGCAATCAGCCCCAGCATTTT.

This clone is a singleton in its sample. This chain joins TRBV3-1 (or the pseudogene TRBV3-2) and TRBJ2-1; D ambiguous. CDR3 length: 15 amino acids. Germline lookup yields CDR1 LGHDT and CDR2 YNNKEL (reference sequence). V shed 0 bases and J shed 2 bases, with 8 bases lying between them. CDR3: CASSQDGLAYNEQFF. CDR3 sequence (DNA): TGTGCCAGCAGCCAAGATGGGCTGGCCTACAATGAGCAGTTCTTC.

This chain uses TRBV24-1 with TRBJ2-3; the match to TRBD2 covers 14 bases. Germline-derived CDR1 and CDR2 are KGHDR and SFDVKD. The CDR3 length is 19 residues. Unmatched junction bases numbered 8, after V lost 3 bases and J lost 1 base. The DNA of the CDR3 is TGTGCCACCAGTGATCCGGGACTAGCGGGAGTTTCCGGCACAGATACGCAGTATTTT. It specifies CATSDPGLAGVSGTDTQYF.

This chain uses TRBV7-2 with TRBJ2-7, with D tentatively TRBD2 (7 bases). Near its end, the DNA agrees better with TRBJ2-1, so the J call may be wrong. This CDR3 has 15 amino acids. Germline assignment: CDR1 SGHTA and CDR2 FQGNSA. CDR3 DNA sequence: TGTGCCAGCAGCTTAGACGGGGGGCCCTACAATGAGCAGTTCTTC. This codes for CASSLDGGPYNEQFF.

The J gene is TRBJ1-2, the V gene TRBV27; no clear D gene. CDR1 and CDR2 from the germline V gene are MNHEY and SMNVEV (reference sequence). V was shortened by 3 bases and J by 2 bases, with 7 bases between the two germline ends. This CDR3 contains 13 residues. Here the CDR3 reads CASSFTGNYGYTF. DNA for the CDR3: TGTGCCAGCAGTTTCACGGGAAACTATGGCTACACCTTC.

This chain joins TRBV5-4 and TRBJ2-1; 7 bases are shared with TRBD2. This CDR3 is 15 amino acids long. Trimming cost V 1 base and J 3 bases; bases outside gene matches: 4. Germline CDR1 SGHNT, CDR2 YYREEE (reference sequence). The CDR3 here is CASSLLPSGYNEQFF. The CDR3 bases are TGTGCCAGCAGCTTGCTCCCTAGCGGCTACAATGAGCAGTTCTTC.

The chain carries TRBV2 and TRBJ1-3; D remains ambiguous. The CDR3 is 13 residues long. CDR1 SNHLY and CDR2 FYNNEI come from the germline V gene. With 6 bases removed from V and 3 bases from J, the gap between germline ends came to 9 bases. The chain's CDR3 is CASREGVGNTIYF. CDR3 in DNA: TGTGCCAGCAGAGAGGGAGTTGGAAACACCATATATTTT.

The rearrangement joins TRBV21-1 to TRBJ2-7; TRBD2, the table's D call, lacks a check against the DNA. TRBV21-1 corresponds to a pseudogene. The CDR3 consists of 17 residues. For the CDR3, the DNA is TGTGCCAGCAGCAAAGCGCTTTCGAGCGGGGGGTCTTACGAGCAGTACTTC. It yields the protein CASSKALSSGGSYEQYF.

CDR3 nucleotides: TGTGCCAGCAGCCCCAGCCAGGCCGGGAGGTATGGCTACACCTTC. It is translated as CASSPSQAGRYGYTF. The V call is TRBV9, the J call TRBJ1-2; D is unresolved. CDR1 and CDR2 (germline): SGDLS, YYNGEE. The CDR3 sequence is 15 residues long. V shed 4 bases and J shed 5 bases, with 18 bases lying between them. The variable domain in full, with the rest retrieved from reference TRBV9 and TRBJ1-2, is DSGVTQTPKHLITATGQRVTLRCSPRSGDLSVYWYQQSLDQGLQFLIQYYNGEERAKGNILERFSAQQFPDLHSELNLSSLELGDSALYFCASSPSQAGRYGYTFGSGTRLTVV.

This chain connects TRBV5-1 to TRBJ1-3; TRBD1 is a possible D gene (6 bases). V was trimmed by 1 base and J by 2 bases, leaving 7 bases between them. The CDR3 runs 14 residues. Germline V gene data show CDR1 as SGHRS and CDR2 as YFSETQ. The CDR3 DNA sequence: TGCGCCAGCAGCTTGTCAGGGGCTGGAAACACCATATATTTT. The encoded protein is CASSLSGAGNTIYF.

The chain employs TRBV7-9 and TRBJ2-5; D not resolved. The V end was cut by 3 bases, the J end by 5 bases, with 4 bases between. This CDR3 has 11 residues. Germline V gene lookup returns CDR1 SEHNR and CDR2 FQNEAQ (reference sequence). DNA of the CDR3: TGTGCCAGCAGCTTCGTGGAGACCCAGTACTTC. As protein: CASSFVETQYF.

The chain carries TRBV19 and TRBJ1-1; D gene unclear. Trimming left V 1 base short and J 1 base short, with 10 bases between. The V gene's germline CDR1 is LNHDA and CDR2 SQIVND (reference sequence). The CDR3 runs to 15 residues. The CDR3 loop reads CASSIGSQWNTEAFF. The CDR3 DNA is TGTGCCAGTAGTATAGGGAGCCAGTGGAACACTGAAGCTTTCTTT.

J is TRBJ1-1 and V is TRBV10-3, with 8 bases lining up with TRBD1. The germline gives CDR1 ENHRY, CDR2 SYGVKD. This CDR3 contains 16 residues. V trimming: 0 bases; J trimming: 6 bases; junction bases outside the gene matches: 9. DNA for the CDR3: TGTGCCATCAGTGAGTCGATACAGGGGGAGAGGGCTGAAGCTTTCTTT. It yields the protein CAISESIQGERAEAFF.

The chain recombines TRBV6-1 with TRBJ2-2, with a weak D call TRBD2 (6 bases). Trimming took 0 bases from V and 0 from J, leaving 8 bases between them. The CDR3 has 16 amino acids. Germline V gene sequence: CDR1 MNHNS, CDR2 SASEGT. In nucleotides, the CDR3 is TGTGCCAGCAGTGAAGCCCCGGGAGCGAACACCGGGGAGCTGTTTTTT. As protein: CASSEAPGANTGELFF.